This T cell receptor (beta chain) was found in a study of OX40 agonist ivuxolimab in advanced cancers. This clone was counted a single time. The V end was cut by 1 base, the J end by 0 bases, with 7 bases between. The CDR3 runs to 14 residues. Germline assignment: CDR1 SGHTA and CDR2 FQGNSA. Using immunoSEQ multiplex PCR, the repertoire was profiled, and TCRdb retains in-frame clones only, with some absent. The sample records around 140,000 clones, about 92% being singletons. The sample in question was CD4+ or CD8+ T cells sorted from blood, obtained in a trial of the OX40 agonist ivuxolimab. The chain carries TRBV7-2 and TRBJ2-7; D is ambiguous. This sequence originates from an adult with an advanced solid tumor such as melanoma, head and neck, liver or kidney cancer. CDR3 in amino acids: CASSLGRASYEQYF. CDR3 nucleotide sequence: TGTGCCAGCAGCTTAGGACGGGCCTCCTACGAGCAGTACTTC.